These T cell receptor beta chains were read from a single sample in a study of T cell responses to AZD1222 COVID-19 vaccine. The table came from immunoSEQ multiplex PCR; TCRdb's copy has only in-frame clones and leaves some out. The repertoire holds under 70,000 clones, with around 84% as singletons. Sample: peripheral blood, taken on day 0 of AZD1222 vaccination. Receptors originate from an adult in good health. Both conserved end residues are part of each CDR3.

TRBJ2-3	TRBV4-3	CASSQEKRDGDTQYF
TRBJ2-1	TRBV28	CASSPFGTGTYNEQFF
TRBJ2-1	TRBV7-9	CASSFQSPYNEQFF
TRBJ2-3	TRBV2	CASSGGLTDTQYF
TRBJ2-7	TRBV11-2	CASSPAVGAETYEQYF
TRBJ2-1	TRBV7-6	CASSLGPKDYNEQFF
TRBJ1-1	TRBV10-3	CAISWGGTEAFF
TRBJ1-1	TRBV27	CASSRRGRVQVPTEAFF
TRBJ1-5	TRBV28	CASKIGAKPQHF
TRBJ1-5	TRBV7-2	CASSLTGTPVF
TRBJ1-4	TRBV28	CASSLEGVGQTNEKLFF
TRBJ1-5	TRBV28	CASSFPGNKHHDPQHF
TRBJ1-6	TRBV6-4	CASSDCLSSYNSPLHF
TRBJ2-2	TRBV9	CASSVGTLNTGELFF
TRBJ2-1	TRBV7-2	CASSPAGTSARSSEQFF
TRBJ1-5	TRBV18	CASSPPGQPQHF
TRBJ1-1	TRBV5-1	CASSLGPASLNTEAFF
TRBJ2-7	TRBV4-3	CASSQGRKGYEQYF
TRBJ1-4	TRBV5-1	CASSLTGAGEKLFF
TRBJ2-1	TRBV21-1	CASSKALRRGGRKNNEQFF
TRBJ2-2	TRBV3-1/TRBV3-2	CASSQDPLRGELFF
TRBJ2-5	TRBV7-2	CASSLVFATGEVTQYF
TRBJ1-5	TRBV19	CASSIRGQGKPQHF
TRBJ2-3	TRBV28	CASSSPDTQYF
TRBJ1-5	TRBV10-3	CAISDGAKGPQHF
TRBJ1-2	TRBV6-2/TRBV6-3	CASSLDDGYTF
TRBJ2-1	TRBV14	CASSRLAAFSYEQFF
TRBJ1-1	TRBV24-1	CATSDLNPWSRAFF
TRBJ1-1	TRBV9	CASSAQTGQNTEAFF
TRBJ2-6	TRBV20-1	CSASTGGGGANVLTF
TRBJ1-4	TRBV11-2	CASSFSTGGAVNEKLFF
TRBJ1-1	TRBV4-2	CASSQWTSTDTEAFF
TRBJ1-6	TRBV19	CARQGTGGWITLHF
TRBJ2-3	TRBV24-1	CATSDPGQAKEYF
TRBJ1-2	TRBV28	CASSLQGANGYTF
TRBJ2-7	TRBV5-1	CASSPRQGSTPYEQYF
TRBJ1-4	TRBV24-1	CATSDQRDGTGEKLFF
TRBJ2-7	TRBV7-9	CASSSGQGHEQYF
TRBJ2-7	TRBV28	CASSFGVSYEQYF
TRBJ1-2	TRBV27	CASSPWTGGGYTF
TRBJ1-1	TRBV20-1	CSAKEDFRAFF
TRBJ1-4	TRBV10-3	CAISEGQGAEKLFF